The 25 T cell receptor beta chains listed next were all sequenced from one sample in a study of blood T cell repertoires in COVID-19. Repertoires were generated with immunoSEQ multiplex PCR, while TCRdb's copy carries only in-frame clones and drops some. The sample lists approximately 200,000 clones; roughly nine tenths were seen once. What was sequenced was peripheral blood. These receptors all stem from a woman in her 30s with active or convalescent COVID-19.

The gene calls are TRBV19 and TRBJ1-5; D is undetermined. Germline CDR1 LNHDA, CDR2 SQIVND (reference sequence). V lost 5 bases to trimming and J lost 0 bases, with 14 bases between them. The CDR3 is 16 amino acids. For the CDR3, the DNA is TGTGCCAGTAGTCGTGGGCAGGTTAATAGCAATCAGCCCCAGCATTTT. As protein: CASSRGQVNSNQPQHF.

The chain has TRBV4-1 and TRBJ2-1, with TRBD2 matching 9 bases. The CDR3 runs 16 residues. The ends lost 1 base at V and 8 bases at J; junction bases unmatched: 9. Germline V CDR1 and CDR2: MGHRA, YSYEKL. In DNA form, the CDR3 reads TGCGCCAGCAGCCAAGTCTCGCTAGCGGGAATCGATGAGCAGTTCTTC. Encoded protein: CASSQVSLAGIDEQFF.

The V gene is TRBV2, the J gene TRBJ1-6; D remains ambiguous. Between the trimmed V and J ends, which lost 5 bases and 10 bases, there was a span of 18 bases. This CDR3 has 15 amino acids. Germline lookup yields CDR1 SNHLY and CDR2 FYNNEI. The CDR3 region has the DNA TGTGCCAGCAGTCGAACGACGGGTACCAGCTCACCCCTCCACTTT. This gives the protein CASSRTTGTSSPLHF.

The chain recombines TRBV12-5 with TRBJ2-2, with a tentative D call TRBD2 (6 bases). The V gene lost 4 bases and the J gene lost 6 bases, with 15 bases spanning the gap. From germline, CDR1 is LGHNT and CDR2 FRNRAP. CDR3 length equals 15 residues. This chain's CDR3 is CASGSPLGGPGELFF. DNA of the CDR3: TGTGCTAGTGGTTCCCCTTTGGGGGGTCCCGGGGAGCTGTTTTTT.

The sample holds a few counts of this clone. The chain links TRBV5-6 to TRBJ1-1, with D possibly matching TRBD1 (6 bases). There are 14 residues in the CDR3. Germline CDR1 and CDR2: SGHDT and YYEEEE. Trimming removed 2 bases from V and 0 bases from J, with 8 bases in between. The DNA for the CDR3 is TGTGCCAGCAGCTTCCGGGACATGAACACTGAAGCTTTCTTT. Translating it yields CASSFRDMNTEAFF.

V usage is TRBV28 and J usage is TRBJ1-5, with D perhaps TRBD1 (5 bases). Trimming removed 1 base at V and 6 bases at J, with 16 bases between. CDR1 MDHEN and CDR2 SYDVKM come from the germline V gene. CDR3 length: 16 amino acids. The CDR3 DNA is TGTGCCAGCAGTTTATTTGGTTTTGCAGGGCCTCAGCCCCAGCATTTT. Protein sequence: CASSLFGFAGPQPQHF.

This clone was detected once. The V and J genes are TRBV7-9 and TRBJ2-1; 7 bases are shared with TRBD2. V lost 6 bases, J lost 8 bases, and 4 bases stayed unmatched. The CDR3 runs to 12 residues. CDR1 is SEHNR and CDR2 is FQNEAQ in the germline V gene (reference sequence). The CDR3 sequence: CASSWGGHEQFF. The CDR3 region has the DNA TGTGCCAGCAGTTGGGGGGGACATGAGCAGTTCTTC.

This CDR3 reads CASSDNYEAFF. The DNA of the CDR3 is TGTGCCAGCAGCGACAACTATGAAGCTTTCTTT. V is TRBV9 and J is TRBJ1-1, with unresolved D. The germline CDR1 and CDR2 sequences are SGDLS and YYNGEE. Trimming removed 3 bases at V and 7 bases at J, with 7 bases between. There are 11 residues in the CDR3.

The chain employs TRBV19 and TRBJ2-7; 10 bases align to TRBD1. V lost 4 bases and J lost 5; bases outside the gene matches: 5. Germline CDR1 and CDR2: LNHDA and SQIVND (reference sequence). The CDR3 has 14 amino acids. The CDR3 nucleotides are TGTGCCAGTAGTACCCGGGACAGGGGACACGAGCAGTACTTC. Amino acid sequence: CASSTRDRGHEQYF.

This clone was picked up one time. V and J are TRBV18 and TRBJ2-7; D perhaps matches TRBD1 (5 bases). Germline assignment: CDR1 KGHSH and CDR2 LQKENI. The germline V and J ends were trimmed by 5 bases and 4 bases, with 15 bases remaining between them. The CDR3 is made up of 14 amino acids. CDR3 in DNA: TGTGCCAGCTCATCCAGGGAAAGAGCTTACGAGCAGTACTTC. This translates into CASSSRERAYEQYF. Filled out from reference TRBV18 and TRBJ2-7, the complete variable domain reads NAGVMQNPRHLVRRRGQEARLRCSPMKGHSHVYWYRQLPEEGLKFMVYLQKENIIDESGMPKERFSAEFPKEGPSILRIQQVVRGDSAAYFCASSSRERAYEQYFGPGTRLTVT.

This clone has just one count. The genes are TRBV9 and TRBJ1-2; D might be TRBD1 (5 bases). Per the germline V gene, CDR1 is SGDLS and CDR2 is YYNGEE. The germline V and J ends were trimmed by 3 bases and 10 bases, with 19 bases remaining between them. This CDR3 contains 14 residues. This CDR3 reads CASSGPLETEAYTF. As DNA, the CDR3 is TGTGCCAGCAGCGGGCCGCTTGAGACAGAGGCCTACACCTTC.

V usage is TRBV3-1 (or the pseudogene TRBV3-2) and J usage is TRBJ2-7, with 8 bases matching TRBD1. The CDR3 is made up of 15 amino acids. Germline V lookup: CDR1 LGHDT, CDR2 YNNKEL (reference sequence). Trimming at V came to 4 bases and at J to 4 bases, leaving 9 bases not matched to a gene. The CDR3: CASSRVRTGNYEQYF. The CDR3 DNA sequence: TGTGCCAGCAGCCGGGTTCGGACAGGGAATTACGAGCAGTACTTC.

The DNA for the CDR3 is TGTGCCAGCATCCAGGAGGAGGGGGCTGGGCAGCCCCAGCATTTT. Protein: CASIQEEGAGQPQHF. The rearrangement joins TRBV2 to TRBJ1-5; TRBD1 matches at 7 bases. Germline V lookup: CDR1 SNHLY, CDR2 FYNNEI. The CDR3 covers 15 residues. The junction had 13 bases not matched to a gene; V was cut back by 7 bases and J by 7 bases.

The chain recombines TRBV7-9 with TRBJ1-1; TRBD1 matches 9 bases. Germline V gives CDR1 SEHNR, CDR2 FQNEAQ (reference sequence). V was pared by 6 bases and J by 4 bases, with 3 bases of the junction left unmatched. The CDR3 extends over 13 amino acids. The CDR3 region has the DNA TGTGCCAGCAGAGGGACAGGGTCCACTGAAGCTTTCTTT. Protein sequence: CASRGTGSTEAFF.

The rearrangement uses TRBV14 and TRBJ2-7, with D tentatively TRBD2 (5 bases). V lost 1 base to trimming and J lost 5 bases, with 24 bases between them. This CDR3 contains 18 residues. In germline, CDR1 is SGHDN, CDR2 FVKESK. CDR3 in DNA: TGTGCCAGCAGCCAAGGCCCCCTCCATCCGGGGTCTATCCACGAGCAGTACTTC. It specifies CASSQGPLHPGSIHEQYF.

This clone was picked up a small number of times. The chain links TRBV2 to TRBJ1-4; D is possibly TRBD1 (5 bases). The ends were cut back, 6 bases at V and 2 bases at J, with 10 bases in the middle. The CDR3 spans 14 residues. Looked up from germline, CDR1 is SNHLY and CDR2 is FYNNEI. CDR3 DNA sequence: TGTGCCAGCAGCCAGGGTTCGACTAATGAAAAACTGTTTTTT. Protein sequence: CASSQGSTNEKLFF.

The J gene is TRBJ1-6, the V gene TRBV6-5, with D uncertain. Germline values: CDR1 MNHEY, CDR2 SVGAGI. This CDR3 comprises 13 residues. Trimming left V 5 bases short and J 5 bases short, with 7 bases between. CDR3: CASSRGDNSPLHF. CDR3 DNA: TGTGCCAGCAGTCGGGGAGATAATTCACCCCTCCACTTT.

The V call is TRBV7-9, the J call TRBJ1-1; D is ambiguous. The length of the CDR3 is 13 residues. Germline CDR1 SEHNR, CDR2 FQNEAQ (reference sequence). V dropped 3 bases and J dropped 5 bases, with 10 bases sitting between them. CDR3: CASSFPGSTEAFF. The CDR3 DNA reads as TGTGCCAGCAGCTTTCCGGGAAGTACTGAAGCTTTCTTT.

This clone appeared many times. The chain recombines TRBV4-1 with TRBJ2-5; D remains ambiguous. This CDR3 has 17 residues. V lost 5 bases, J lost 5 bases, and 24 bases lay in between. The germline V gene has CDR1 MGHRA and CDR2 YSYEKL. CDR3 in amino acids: CASSDSNRRPGDETQYF. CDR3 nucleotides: TGCGCCAGCAGCGATAGTAATCGTCGTCCTGGTGATGAGACCCAGTACTTC.

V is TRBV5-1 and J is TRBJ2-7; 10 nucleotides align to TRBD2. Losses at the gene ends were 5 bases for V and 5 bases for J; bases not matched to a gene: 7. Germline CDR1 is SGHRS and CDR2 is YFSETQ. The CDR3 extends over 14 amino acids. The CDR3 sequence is CASSLAGVGNEQYF. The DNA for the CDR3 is TGCGCCAGCAGTCTAGCGGGAGTGGGCAACGAGCAGTACTTC.

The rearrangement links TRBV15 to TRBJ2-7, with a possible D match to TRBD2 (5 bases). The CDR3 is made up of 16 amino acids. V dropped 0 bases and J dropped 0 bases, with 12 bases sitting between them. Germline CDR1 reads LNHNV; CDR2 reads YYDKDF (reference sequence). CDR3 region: CATSREILRGSYEQYF. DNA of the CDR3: TGTGCCACCAGCAGAGAAATCCTTCGGGGCTCCTACGAGCAGTACTTC.

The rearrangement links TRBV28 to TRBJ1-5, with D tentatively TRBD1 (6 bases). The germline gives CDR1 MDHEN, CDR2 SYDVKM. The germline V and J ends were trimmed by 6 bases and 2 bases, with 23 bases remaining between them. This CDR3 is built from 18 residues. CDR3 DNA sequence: TGTGCCAGCAGCCTAGGCAGGGGTTTGCTTCGGGGCAATCAGCCCCAGCATTTT. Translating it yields CASSLGRGLLRGNQPQHF.

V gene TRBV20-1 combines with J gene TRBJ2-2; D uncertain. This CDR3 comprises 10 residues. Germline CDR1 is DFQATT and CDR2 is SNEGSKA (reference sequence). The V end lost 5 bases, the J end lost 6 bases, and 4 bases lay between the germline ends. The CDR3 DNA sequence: TGCAGTGCTTCCTCCGGGGAGCTGTTTTTT. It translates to CSASSGELFF.

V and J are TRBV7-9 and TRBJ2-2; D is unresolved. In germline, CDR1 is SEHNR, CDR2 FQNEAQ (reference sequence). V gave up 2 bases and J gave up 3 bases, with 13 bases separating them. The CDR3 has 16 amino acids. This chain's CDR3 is CASSLSQTEYTGELFF. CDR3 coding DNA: TGTGCCAGCAGCTTATCTCAAACAGAGTACACCGGGGAGCTGTTTTTT.

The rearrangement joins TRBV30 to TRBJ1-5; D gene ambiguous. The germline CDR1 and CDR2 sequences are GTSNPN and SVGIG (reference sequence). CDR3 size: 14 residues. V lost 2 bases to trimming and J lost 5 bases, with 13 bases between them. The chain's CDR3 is CAWSLGGRDQPQHF. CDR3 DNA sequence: TGTGCCTGGAGTTTGGGAGGGCGCGATCAGCCCCAGCATTTT.